This T cell receptor beta chain derives from a study of beta chain features in type 1 diabetes. Study-wide points: Within patients, naive, central memory and Treg TCRB repertoires seemed more similar than within healthy donors. Among all four CD4+ subsets, Type 1 diabetes patients had TCRB CDR3s that were moderately but significantly shorter. Insertion counts at VDJ junctions were lower in type 1 diabetes patients, who also showed more deletions there.

Every bit of the isolated RNA underwent reverse transcription, so sequencing read expressed TCRB transcripts. Profiled with immunoSEQ multiplex PCR; TCRdb holds only in-frame clones, not every one. The sample holds 300,000 or so clones, roughly an eighth seen once. In the case of this clone: Antigen unknown.

The germline CDR1 and CDR2 sequences are SGHDN and FVKESK. V lost 1 base and J lost 4; bases outside the gene matches: 3. The CDR3 runs 14 residues. Sequencing used naive CD4+ T cells from blood. This TCR was sampled from a man aged 25 to 45 with type 1 diabetes. The genes are TRBV14 and TRBJ1-1, with 7 bases matching TRBD1. CDR3 DNA sequence: TGTGCCAGCAGCCAAGTAGGGGGCGGCACTGAAGCTTTCTTT. This sequence encodes CASSQVGGGTEAFF.